This TCR beta chain was sequenced in a study of blood T cell repertoires in COVID-19. Across the whole study: Donors in Cohort 3 who had recovered were those with two negative PCRs, healthcare professional clearance, or resolution of their symptoms.

The method was immunoSEQ multiplex PCR; TCRdb's version includes in-frame clones alone and lacks a portion of them. The repertoire consists of about 270,000 clones, with around nine tenths occurring once and the leading ten covering around 2%. This CDR3 region has 16 residues. Between the trimmed V and J ends, which lost 7 bases and 4 bases, there was a span of 19 bases. CDR1 LNHDA and CDR2 SQIVND come from the germline V gene (reference sequence). Ages ranged from roughly 18 to 100 years, with residence in about two dozen US areas. The sequence was collected from a woman aged 60-70 years in a cohort exposed to, infected with or recovered from COVID-19 (not recorded which). The rearrangement links TRBV19 to TRBJ2-2; the D is unclear. Material for sequencing was PBMCs or T cells enriched from blood (not recorded which). The CDR3 spells CASTTDIRRPTGELFF. CDR3 bases: TGTGCCAGTACCACCGACATTCGTCGTCCCACCGGGGAGCTGTTTTTT.